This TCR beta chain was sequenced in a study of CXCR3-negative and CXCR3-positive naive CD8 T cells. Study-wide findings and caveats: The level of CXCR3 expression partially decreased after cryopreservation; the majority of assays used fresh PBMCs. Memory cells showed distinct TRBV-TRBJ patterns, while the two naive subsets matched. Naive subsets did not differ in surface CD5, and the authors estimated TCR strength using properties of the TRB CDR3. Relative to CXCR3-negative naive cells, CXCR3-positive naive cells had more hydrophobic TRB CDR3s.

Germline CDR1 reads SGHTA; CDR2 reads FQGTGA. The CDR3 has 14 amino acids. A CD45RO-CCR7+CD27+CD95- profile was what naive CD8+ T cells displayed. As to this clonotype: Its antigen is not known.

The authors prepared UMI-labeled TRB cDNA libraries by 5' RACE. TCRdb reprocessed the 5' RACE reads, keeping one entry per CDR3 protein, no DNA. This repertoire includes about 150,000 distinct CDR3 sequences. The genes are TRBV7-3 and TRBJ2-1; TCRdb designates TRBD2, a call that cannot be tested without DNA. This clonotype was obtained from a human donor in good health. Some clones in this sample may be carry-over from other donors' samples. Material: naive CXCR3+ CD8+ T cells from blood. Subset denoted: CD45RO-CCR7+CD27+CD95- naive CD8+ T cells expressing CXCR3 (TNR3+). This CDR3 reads CASSQAGGRDEQFF. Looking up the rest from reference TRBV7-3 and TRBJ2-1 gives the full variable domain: GAGVSQTPSNKVTEKGKYVELRCDPISGHTALYWYRQSLGQGPEFLIYFQGTGAADDSGLPNDRFFAVRPEGSVSTLKIQRTERGDSAVYLCASSQAGGRDEQFFGPGTRLTVL.